A selection of T cell receptor beta chains follows, all from one sample in a study of blood T cells in healthy people across ages. TCRdb independently ran MiXCR on the 5' RACE reads; one entry per CDR3 protein. The sample lists about 1.5 million distinct CDR3 sequences, about 43% occurring once. Sequencing used blood. The receptors stem from a woman aged 18-35 years in good health. CDR3s include the opening cysteine and the closing phenylalanine or tryptophan. A D gene is named only where the DNA matches it firmly. Expanded clones are given a class, and other clones once, few, many or no size at all.

clone size: few
V gene: TRBV30
J gene: TRBJ2-1
D gene: TRBD2
CDR3 protein: CAWSPAAGVYNEQFF
CDR3 DNA: TGTGCCTGGAGTCCCGCAGCGGGAGTCTACAATGAGCAGTTCTTC

clone size: few
V gene: TRBV10-3
J gene: TRBJ2-7
D gene: TRBD1
CDR3 protein: CAISGRDRGNYEQYF
CDR3 DNA: TGTGCCATCAGTGGCCGGGACAGGGGGAACTACGAGCAGTACTTC

clone size: .
V gene: TRBV12-3/TRBV12-4
J gene: TRBJ2-5
D gene: TRBD1
CDR3 protein: CASSPDRGLFSETQYF
CDR3 DNA: TGTGCCAGCAGTCCCGACAGGGGGCTATTCTCAGAGACCCAGTACTTC

clone size: few
V gene: TRBV20-1
J gene: TRBJ2-1
D gene: .
CDR3 protein: CSAHRQVTTEQFF
CDR3 DNA: TGCAGTGCCCATAGACAGGTTACAACGGAGCAGTTCTTC

clone size: .
V gene: TRBV20-1
J gene: TRBJ2-5
D gene: .
CDR3 protein: CSAREGGWGHSYNEQYF
CDR3 DNA: TGCAGTGCTAGAGAGGGCGGTTGGGGGCACTCCTACAATGAGCAGTACTTC

clone size: .
V gene: TRBV12-3/TRBV12-4
J gene: TRBJ1-1
D gene: .
CDR3 protein: CASSLGQMSTEAFF
CDR3 DNA: TGTGCCAGCAGTTTAGGGCAGATGAGCACTGAAGCTTTCTTT

clone size: .
V gene: TRBV12-5
J gene: TRBJ1-5
D gene: .
CDR3 protein: CASGFHLADFSASGNQPQHF
CDR3 DNA: TGTGCTAGTGGTTTCCACCTGGCGGATTTTTCCGCCTCCGGCAATCAGCCCCAGCATTTT

clone size: .
V gene: TRBV5-1
J gene: TRBJ1-1
D gene: .
CDR3 protein: CASSLTRSSIGGTEAFF
CDR3 DNA: TGCGCCAGCAGCTTGACGAGGTCGTCCATCGGGGGCACTGAAGCTTTCTTT

clone size: .
V gene: TRBV15
J gene: TRBJ1-4
D gene: .
CDR3 protein: CATSIRQATNEKLFF
CDR3 DNA: TGTGCCACCAGCATAAGACAGGCAACTAATGAAAAACTGTTTTTT

clone size: .
V gene: TRBV29-1
J gene: TRBJ2-5
D gene: .
CDR3 protein: CSVAETTQYF
CDR3 DNA: TGCAGCGTTGCAGAGACCACCCAGTACTTC

clone size: .
V gene: TRBV12-5
J gene: TRBJ1-1
D gene: .
CDR3 protein: CASGWALDSAHPFF
CDR3 DNA: TGTGCTAGTGGTTGGGCCCTGGACTCAGCCCACCCTTTCTTT

clone size: .
V gene: TRBV7-2
J gene: TRBJ2-1
D gene: .
CDR3 protein: CASSLRRSSSYNEQFF
CDR3 DNA: TGTGCCAGCAGCTTACGGCGGTCGAGCTCCTACAATGAGCAGTTCTTC

clone size: .
V gene: TRBV12-3/TRBV12-4
J gene: TRBJ1-2
D gene: .
CDR3 protein: CASSARDKNYGYTF
CDR3 DNA: TGTGCCAGCAGTGCCCGGGACAAAAACTATGGCTACACCTTC

clone size: few
V gene: TRBV20-1
J gene: TRBJ2-7
D gene: .
CDR3 protein: CSAPPGLGSYEQYF
CDR3 DNA: TGCAGTGCCCCCCCGGGACTCGGGAGCTACGAGCAGTACTTC

clone size: few
V gene: TRBV20-1
J gene: TRBJ2-3
D gene: TRBD2
CDR3 protein: CSAPPGGLSGGTQYF
CDR3 DNA: TGCAGTGCCCCCCCCGGCGGCTTATCGGGAGGTACGCAGTATTTT

clone size: .
V gene: TRBV12-3/TRBV12-4
J gene: TRBJ2-3
D gene: .
CDR3 protein: CASSVGGDVNTQYF
CDR3 DNA: TGTGCCAGCAGTGTAGGGGGGGATGTAAATACGCAGTATTTT

clone size: .
V gene: TRBV20-1
J gene: TRBJ2-5
D gene: TRBD2
CDR3 protein: CSARDQRDWVETQYF
CDR3 DNA: TGCAGTGCTAGAGATCAGCGGGATTGGGTGGAGACCCAGTACTTC

clone size: .
V gene: TRBV18
J gene: TRBJ1-6
D gene: .
CDR3 protein: CASSLLAGSSYNSPLHF
CDR3 DNA: TGTGCCAGCTCTCTGCTTGCGGGGAGCTCCTATAATTCACCCCTCCACTTT

clone size: .
V gene: TRBV30
J gene: TRBJ2-6
D gene: .
CDR3 protein: CACGPGANVLTF
CDR3 DNA: TGTGCCTGTGGCCCCGGGGCCAACGTCCTGACTTTC

clone size: .
V gene: TRBV2
J gene: TRBJ1-1
D gene: .
CDR3 protein: CASREGISEAFF
CDR3 DNA: TGTGCCAGCAGGGAGGGGATCTCTGAAGCTTTCTTT

clone size: few
V gene: TRBV4-2
J gene: TRBJ2-5
D gene: TRBD2
CDR3 protein: CASSQDGTSGAKETQYF
CDR3 DNA: TGTGCCAGCAGCCAAGATGGGACTAGCGGGGCCAAAGAGACCCAGTACTTC

clone size: few
V gene: TRBV3-1
J gene: TRBJ1-2
D gene: TRBD1
CDR3 protein: CASSQGQGGATGYTF
CDR3 DNA: TGTGCCAGCAGCCAAGGACAGGGGGGAGCCACCGGCTACACCTTC

clone size: many
V gene: TRBV6-2/TRBV6-3
J gene: TRBJ2-5
D gene: TRBD2
CDR3 protein: CASSYLTSGYEETQYF
CDR3 DNA: TGTGCCAGCAGTTACCTTACTAGCGGGTACGAAGAGACCCAGTACTTC

clone size: .
V gene: TRBV4-1
J gene: TRBJ2-1
D gene: TRBD2
CDR3 protein: CASSRLAGDRNEQFF
CDR3 DNA: TGCGCCAGCAGCCGCCTAGCGGGAGATCGGAATGAGCAGTTCTTC

clone size: many
V gene: TRBV11-2
J gene: TRBJ2-3
D gene: .
CDR3 protein: CASSDEVRSTDTQYF
CDR3 DNA: TGTGCCAGCAGCGACGAGGTCCGGAGCACAGATACGCAGTATTTT

clone size: .
V gene: TRBV20-1
J gene: TRBJ2-7
D gene: .
CDR3 protein: CSASATRFGEQYF
CDR3 DNA: TGCAGTGCTAGCGCCACAAGGTTCGGCGAGCAGTACTTC

clone size: few
V gene: TRBV3-1
J gene: TRBJ2-3
D gene: TRBD2
CDR3 protein: CASSFGLGNTDTQYF
CDR3 DNA: TGTGCCAGCAGCTTCGGACTAGGGAACACAGATACGCAGTATTTT

clone size: many
V gene: TRBV20-1
J gene: TRBJ2-2
D gene: .
CDR3 protein: CSARQGHTGELFF
CDR3 DNA: TGCAGTGCTAGGCAGGGACACACCGGGGAGCTGTTTTTT

clone size: .
V gene: TRBV10-3
J gene: TRBJ1-3
D gene: .
CDR3 protein: CAISPDGSGNTIYF
CDR3 DNA: TGTGCCATCAGCCCCGACGGCTCTGGAAACACCATATATTTT

clone size: .
V gene: TRBV4-1
J gene: TRBJ2-7
D gene: TRBD1
CDR3 protein: CASSQEVTLGQEHEQYF
CDR3 DNA: TGCGCCAGCAGCCAAGAGGTAACCCTTGGACAGGAACACGAGCAGTACTTC

clone size: .
V gene: TRBV5-6
J gene: TRBJ2-1
D gene: TRBD2
CDR3 protein: CASSLGLAGGEQFF
CDR3 DNA: TGTGCCAGCAGCTTGGGACTAGCGGGAGGGGAGCAGTTCTTC

clone size: few
V gene: TRBV4-1
J gene: TRBJ1-6
D gene: .
CDR3 protein: CASSQEGGPSPLHF
CDR3 DNA: TGCGCCAGCAGCCAAGAAGGGGGGCCCTCACCCCTCCACTTT